The 6 T cell receptor beta chains presented below share a single source sample, sequenced in a study of CD8 T cells in ankylosing spondylitis. Antigens for these TCRs are unknown. The study, taken as a whole, reports: Blood of patients with ankylosing spondylitis appeared to be characterized by a TCR beta motif of about 8 highly homologous variants.

TCRdb re-called the 5' RACE reads with MiXCR, one entry per CDR3 protein. Here the sample spans approximately 540,000 distinct CDR3 sequences, roughly 13% being singletons. The sequencing input was blood, either unsorted or a sorted T cell fraction (not recorded which). The receptor source for this set is a male donor with ankylosing spondylitis.

At least ten counts were recorded for this clonotype. The chain combines TRBV5-6 with TRBJ2-1; 10 nucleotides agree with TRBD2. The V and J ends lost 2 bases and 1 base, in that order; junction bases with no gene match: 6. Looked up from germline, CDR1 is SGHDT and CDR2 is YYEEEE. This CDR3 region has 17 residues. The DNA of the CDR3 is TGTGCCAGCAGCTTAGCGGGAGGGCCTCTGTCCTACAATGAGCAGTTCTTC. Translating it yields CASSLAGGPLSYNEQFF.

The chain employs TRBV20-1 and TRBJ2-3, with 8 bases that match TRBD1. The CDR3 consists of 14 residues. The trim removed 6 bases at V and 2 bases at J, leaving 7 bases unmatched. CDR1 and CDR2 (germline): DFQATT, SNEGSKA (reference sequence). The DNA for the CDR3 is TGCAGTGCCCAACAGGGGGGTTTCACAGATACGCAGTATTTT. Protein: CSAQQGGFTDTQYF.

This sequence joins TRBV19 and TRBJ1-1, with no clear D. CDR1 is LNHDA and CDR2 is SQIVND in the germline V gene (reference sequence). CDR3 length: 14 residues. Trimming pared 3 bases from V and 3 bases from J, leaving 11 bases between. The CDR3 DNA sequence: TGTGCCAGTAGTATGAATTTCGGAGACACTGAAGCTTTCTTT. Protein product: CASSMNFGDTEAFF.

V usage is TRBV5-1 and J usage is TRBJ2-3; 7 bases are shared with TRBD2. This CDR3 contains 16 residues. Germline V gene lookup returns CDR1 SGHRS and CDR2 YFSETQ. Trimming took 4 bases from V and 2 from J; bases not matched to a gene: 10. CDR3 in DNA: TGCGCCAGCAGCCCATCGCGGGAGTCTCACACAGATACGCAGTATTTT. Protein: CASSPSRESHTDTQYF.

This clonotype was observed a handful of times. The rearrangement joins TRBV29-1 to TRBJ2-1, with 7 nucleotides matching TRBD2. Unmatched junction bases numbered 7, after V lost 4 bases and J lost 4 bases. The CDR3 runs to 14 residues. Germline CDR1 reads SQVTM; CDR2 reads ANQGSEA. The CDR3 DNA reads as TGCAGCGTTGTGGGGCGGGAGTCGTACAATGAGCAGTTCTTC. It codes for CSVVGRESYNEQFF.

The chain couples TRBV4-2 to TRBJ2-1; tentatively, D is TRBD2 (7 bases). Trimming removed 0 bases from V and 10 bases from J, with 19 bases in between. The CDR3 covers 16 residues. Germline V lookup: CDR1 LGHNA, CDR2 YNFKEQ. The CDR3 nucleotides are TGTGCCAGCAGCCAAGATAGGGGGGAGGGCCGCAGCGAGCAGTTCTTC. Amino acid sequence: CASSQDRGEGRSEQFF.